The text below deals with one T cell receptor beta chain. Its cognate antigen is unknown. The CDR3 sequence is 16 residues long. The ends were cut back, 5 bases at V and 2 bases at J, with 16 bases in the middle. CDR1 is SGHVS and CDR2 is FNYEAQ in the germline V gene. Some clones are missing from TCRdb's copy, which holds only in-frame ones; the method was immunoSEQ multiplex PCR. The top ten clones hold roughly 0.99% of a sample with approximately 190,000 clones, about nine tenths of them seen once. The sample belongs to a study of T cell responses to AZD1222 COVID-19 vaccine. The wider study: Second-dose timings of about 4 or about 12 weeks were pooled.

General study findings and limits: Reportedly, close to half of spike-specific TCRs are directed against unmutated variant regions.

V usage is TRBV7-6 and J usage is TRBJ1-3, with D possibly matching TRBD1 (5 bases). The sample consisted of peripheral blood, taken on day 0 of AZD1222 vaccination. This sequence was found in an adult in good health. The CDR3 bases are TGTGCCAGCAGCCGAGAGTGGGGGACGGCTGGAAACACCATATATTTT. This gives the protein CASSREWGTAGNTIYF.